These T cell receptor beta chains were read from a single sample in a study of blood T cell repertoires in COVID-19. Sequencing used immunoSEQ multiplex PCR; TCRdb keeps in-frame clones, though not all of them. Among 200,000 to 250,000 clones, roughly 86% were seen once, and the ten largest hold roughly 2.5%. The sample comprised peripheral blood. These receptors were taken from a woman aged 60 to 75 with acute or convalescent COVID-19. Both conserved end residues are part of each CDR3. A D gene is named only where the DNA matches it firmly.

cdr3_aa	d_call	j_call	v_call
CASSTLAGANNEQFF	TRBD2	TRBJ2-1	TRBV5-1
CASSQVISGIVGTDTQYF	TRBD2	TRBJ2-3	TRBV4-1
CATSDPGHSKETQYF	-	TRBJ2-5	TRBV24-1
CASSLAVRGNTEAFF	-	TRBJ1-1	TRBV5-4
CASSADPGNSGANVLTF	-	TRBJ2-6	TRBV10-1
CASSVAGQFSGNTIYF	-	TRBJ1-3	TRBV9
CASSARRGNNEQFF	-	TRBJ2-1	TRBV13
CASSAQGFASPLHF	-	TRBJ1-6	TRBV6-6
CASSEGIAGGQETQYF	TRBD2	TRBJ2-5	TRBV6-4
CASSLEGTANNQPQHF	TRBD1	TRBJ1-5	TRBV5-1
CASSHRDRALGSPLHF	TRBD1	TRBJ1-6	TRBV3-1/TRBV3-2
CASSYSHTRQGNNEQFF	TRBD1	TRBJ2-1	TRBV6-2/TRBV6-3
CASSLDRSRTEAFF	-	TRBJ1-1	TRBV2
CASSVDEGANQPQHF	TRBD1	TRBJ1-5	TRBV9
CASSLSGAKNIQYF	-	TRBJ2-4	TRBV13
CASSFETGPYEQYF	-	TRBJ2-7	TRBV7-2
CASAVGGSISTEAFF	TRBD1	TRBJ1-1	TRBV5-1
CATAPSGRLDTQYF	TRBD2	TRBJ2-3	TRBV10-1
CASSTRSSPAYEQYF	-	TRBJ2-7	TRBV3-1/TRBV3-2
CASSYRGAGGNTIYF	-	TRBJ1-3	TRBV6-5
CASRHGQGRGMNTEAFF	TRBD1	TRBJ1-1	TRBV4-1
CASSIYPGFNSPLHF	-	TRBJ1-6	TRBV19
CASSQDQAGPYNEQFF	-	TRBJ2-1	TRBV4-1
CAWKKPRDSPNTEAFF	-	TRBJ1-1	TRBV30
CASSQVNRGGQPQHF	TRBD1	TRBJ1-5	TRBV4-1
CAWSVLRGTGELFF	-	TRBJ2-2	TRBV30
CASTTGQGGTIYF	TRBD1	TRBJ1-3	TRBV13
CASSYDPARRELFF	-	TRBJ2-2	TRBV6-5
CASSRLASPNTGELFF	TRBD2	TRBJ2-2	TRBV11-1
CASSTGGAIYEQYF	TRBD1	TRBJ2-7	TRBV19
CASSSGGSSINTGELFF	TRBD2	TRBJ2-2	TRBV25-1
CASSERGEAFF	-	TRBJ1-1	TRBV6-4
CASRQETRRGPSGANVLTF	-	TRBJ2-6	TRBV5-6
CASSPDRAYIQYF	TRBD1	TRBJ2-4	TRBV11-1
CASSSRPGTGRAEAFF	TRBD1	TRBJ1-1	TRBV11-2
CASSLQQGDEQYF	-	TRBJ2-7	TRBV18
CASSQDGIAGDEQYF	TRBD2	TRBJ2-7	TRBV3-1/TRBV3-2
CASSYRGVDYGYTF	TRBD1	TRBJ1-2	TRBV13
CASSYRRDTTYEQYF	-	TRBJ2-7	TRBV6-6
CASSGRTSGRGTGELFF	TRBD2	TRBJ2-2	TRBV7-2
CASSQRVSVRSNQPQHF	-	TRBJ1-5	TRBV4-1
CAWSVTGGLNRGTEAFF	TRBD1	TRBJ1-1	TRBV30
CASSKTGGNEQFF	-	TRBJ2-1	TRBV11-1
CASSLAKGGGRETQYF	TRBD2	TRBJ2-5	TRBV5-6
CASSMDRVNTEAFF	TRBD1	TRBJ1-1	TRBV19
CASSHREGEQYF	TRBD2	TRBJ2-7	TRBV2
CASSQDYMTNYGYTF	-	TRBJ1-2	TRBV4-3
CASSLGQVIRGTEAFF	-	TRBJ1-1	TRBV11-1
CASSSEGLIDTQYF	-	TRBJ2-3	TRBV10-1
CASSMGPGTGELFF	-	TRBJ2-2	TRBV19
CASYPGGRTGADTQYF	-	TRBJ2-3	TRBV5-1
CAWSGREGGEKLFF	-	TRBJ1-4	TRBV30
CASSSSGLAGGRYEQYF	TRBD2	TRBJ2-7	TRBV28
CATSRGAPPYASNQPQHF	-	TRBJ1-5	TRBV15